Listed below are T cell receptor beta chains from one sample, sequenced in a study of blood T cell repertoires in COVID-19. Sequencing was performed with immunoSEQ multiplex PCR; in TCRdb, only in-frame clones are kept and a portion is missing. The repertoire holds 290,000 or so clones, with more than 85% as singletons. Sequencing was done on a sample of peripheral blood. Receptors originate from a woman aged 25-40 years with COVID-19, enrolled during active disease. Both conserved end residues are part of each CDR3. The D gene is left open where the match is weak. A clone size is listed for some rows: how often the clone was seen (once, few, many), or a class if it is expanded.

.	TRBV21-1	TRBJ2-2	.	TGTGCCAGCAGCAAAATCCCAGGAACCGGGGAGCTGTTTTTT	CASSKIPGTGELFF
.	TRBV30	TRBJ1-1	.	TGTGCCTGGAGTCGACAGGTAGAAGCTTTCTTT	CAWSRQVEAFF
.	TRBV27	TRBJ1-1	.	TGTGCCAGCAGTTTAGCTAGGAACACTGAAGCTTTCTTT	CASSLARNTEAFF
.	TRBV6-5	TRBJ1-5	.	TGTGCCAGCACCCTACTTAGCAATCAGCCCCAGCATTTT	CASTLLSNQPQHF
TRBD1	TRBV7-2	TRBJ1-2	.	TGTGCCAGCAGCTGGGACAGCGAAACTAACTATGGCTACACCTTC	CASSWDSETNYGYTF
TRBD2	TRBV11-2	TRBJ2-3	.	TGTGCCAGCAGCTCCCCCGGGACTACCACAGATACGCAGTATTTT	CASSSPGTTTDTQYF
.	TRBV28	TRBJ1-4	.	TGTGCCAGCAGGGTTAGTCTGGCTAATGAAAAACTGTTTTTT	CASRVSLANEKLFF
.	TRBV27	TRBJ1-2	.	TGTGCCAGCAGTTTAGGGGGCACAACTAACTATGGCTACACCTTC	CASSLGGTTNYGYTF
.	TRBV6-5	TRBJ2-2	.	TGTGCCAGCAGGCTCAGGGATGACGGGGAGCTGTTTTTT	CASRLRDDGELFF
.	TRBV5-6	TRBJ2-2	.	TGTGCCAGCAGCGACGACAAACTAGTGAACGTCCCCGGGGAGCTGTTTTTT	CASSDDKLVNVPGELFF
.	TRBV7-9	TRBJ1-1	.	TGTGCCAGCAGCTTATTCGAGGGCACTGAAGCTTTCTTT	CASSLFEGTEAFF
.	TRBV28	TRBJ1-1	.	TGTGCCAGCCAAGGGGGGAACACTGAAGCTTTCTTT	CASQGGNTEAFF
.	TRBV11-2	TRBJ2-2	few	TGTGCCAGCAGCTTAGATTCGGGCACCGGGGAGCTGTTTTTT	CASSLDSGTGELFF
.	TRBV30	TRBJ1-2	.	TGTGCCTGGAGTCTTGGGGACACCTATGGCTACACCTTC	CAWSLGDTYGYTF
TRBD2	TRBV5-1	TRBJ2-7	.	TGCGCCAGCAGCGCGGGACTAGCGGCCAGCTCCTACGAGCAGTACTTC	CASSAGLAASSYEQYF
TRBD1	TRBV11-2	TRBJ1-6	.	TGTGCCAGCAGCTTAGCTTACGGGACAGGGTTTGATTCACCCCTCCACTTT	CASSLAYGTGFDSPLHF
.	TRBV5-4	TRBJ2-6	.	TGTGCCAGCAGCTGGCCAGGGGCTGGGGCCAACGTCCTGACTTTC	CASSWPGAGANVLTF
.	TRBV11-2	TRBJ1-1	.	TGTGCCAGCAGCTCAAGTCCGGGGATGGGGGAAGCTTTCTTT	CASSSSPGMGEAFF
.	TRBV19	TRBJ1-2	.	TGTGCTACTAAGGGGCAGAACTATGGCTACACCTTC	CATKGQNYGYTF
.	TRBV2	TRBJ1-2	.	TGTGCCAGCAGTGAAGGCCCCGGGAGACTAAACTATGGCTACACCTTC	CASSEGPGRLNYGYTF
.	TRBV5-4	TRBJ2-2	.	TGTGCCAGCAGCTTCGGCAGGGGAGCCACCGGGGAGCTGTTTTTT	CASSFGRGATGELFF
TRBD1	TRBV6-4	TRBJ1-6	.	TGTGCCAGCAGTGACCACAGGGGTTCACCCCTCCACTTT	CASSDHRGSPLHF
TRBD2	TRBV30	TRBJ2-4	.	TGTGCCTGGAGGCGGCTAGCGGGGTATCCTTTAGGGGACCACTTC	CAWRRLAGYPLGDHF
TRBD1	TRBV6-5	TRBJ1-5	.	TGTGCCAGCAGTCCGGACAGGAGCTTCAATCAGCCCCAGCATTTT	CASSPDRSFNQPQHF
.	TRBV7-8	TRBJ1-3	.	TGTGCCAGCAGCCCTAACTCTGGAAACACCATATATTTT	CASSPNSGNTIYF
TRBD1	TRBV13	TRBJ2-1	.	TGTGCCAGCAGAGCCGCGAACGACAGGGGCAATGAGCAGTTCTTC	CASRAANDRGNEQFF
TRBD1	TRBV9	TRBJ1-2	.	TGTGCCAGCAGCGGCACCGGGACAGGACTTGCCCCCTATGGCTACACCTTC	CASSGTGTGLAPYGYTF
.	TRBV6-5	TRBJ1-6	.	TGTGCCAGCAGTCGGACAGATAATTCACCCCTCCACTTT	CASSRTDNSPLHF
TRBD2	TRBV10-1	TRBJ2-1	.	TGCGCCAGCAGTGATATGAGTCGGGCTAGCGGAGCCTACAATGAGCAGTTCTTC	CASSDMSRASGAYNEQFF
.	TRBV9	TRBJ2-3	.	TGTGCCAGCAGCGTACAACCGGACTTCAGCACAGATACGCAGTATTTT	CASSVQPDFSTDTQYF
TRBD1	TRBV28	TRBJ2-7	few	TGTGCCAGCAGTCAGGGACAGCCCTACGAGCAGTACTTC	CASSQGQPYEQYF
TRBD1	TRBV6-5	TRBJ2-7	.	TGTGCCAGCAGTTATAGGGACAGGGGGTCCTACGAGCAGTACTTC	CASSYRDRGSYEQYF
TRBD2	TRBV2	TRBJ2-7	few	TGTGCCAGCATGATAGGACTAGCAGCCTACGAGCAGTACTTC	CASMIGLAAYEQYF
.	TRBV3-1/TRBV3-2	TRBJ1-2	.	TGTGCCAGCAGCCAAGTCAGTGCCTTGGAAGCAGGGGGCTACACCTTC	CASSQVSALEAGGYTF
.	TRBV19	TRBJ1-1	once	TGTGCCAGTAGTATTGGAGCCGGTTACACTGAAGCTTTCTTT	CASSIGAGYTEAFF
.	TRBV14	TRBJ1-2	.	TGTGCCAGCAGCCAAGCGGCGGGGCTACGCTATGGCTACACCTTC	CASSQAAGLRYGYTF
TRBD1	TRBV4-1	TRBJ1-4	.	TGCGCCAGCAGCTCTCTCGGACAGGAATCATATGAAAAACTGTTTTTT	CASSSLGQESYEKLFF
TRBD2	TRBV30	TRBJ2-1	.	TGTGCCTGGATTAGCGGGAGAGGGGACAATGAGCAGTTCTTC	CAWISGRGDNEQFF
.	TRBV6-5	TRBJ1-2	.	TGTGCCAGCAGCTCCGACAGCTTCTTATACGGCTACACCTTC	CASSSDSFLYGYTF
.	TRBV7-9	TRBJ2-2	.	TGTGCCAGCAGCTTTGTAACAGGAAGCCTATTGATGAACACCGGGGAGCTGTTTTTT	CASSFVTGSLLMNTGELFF
TRBD2	TRBV30	TRBJ2-4	.	TGTGCCTGGAGTCCAACAACGCGGGGGTGGGGCATTCAGTACTTC	CAWSPTTRGWGIQYF
TRBD1	TRBV5-1	TRBJ1-2	.	TGCGCCAGCAGCGATCCAGGGGGCCGAGGCTACACCTTC	CASSDPGGRGYTF
.	TRBV30	TRBJ1-4	.	TGTGCCTGGAGTAGGGGCAGGACGGAAAAACTGTTTTTT	CAWSRGRTEKLFF
TRBD1	TRBV5-5	TRBJ1-3	once	TGTGCCAGCAGCCTGGGACAGGACTCTGGAAACACCATATATTTT	CASSLGQDSGNTIYF